This TCR beta chain was found in a study of identical twins. The CDR3 spans 12 residues. Trimming left V 3 bases short and J 3 bases short, with 5 bases between. Looked up from germline, CDR1 is MGHDK and CDR2 is SYGVNS. TCRdb called the 5' RACE reads again in MiXCR, with one record for every CDR3 protein. The sample includes some 1,700,000 distinct CDR3 sequences, about 30% seen only once; the top ten take less than 0.35%. Study results and limitations: Those out-of-frame alpha sequences shared by twins showed an excess of low generation probability. Reduced insertions were recorded for abundant cord blood beta clonotypes, with no such pattern in memory repertoires. Zero-insertion analyses could be partly confounded by invariant MAIT and iNKT cells.

This clonotype turned up a few times. Its antigen remains unidentified. This chain connects TRBV25-1 to TRBJ1-1; D ambiguous. Sequenced: cord blood. The TCR was taken from a newborn girl in good health. The chain's CDR3 is CASSDTDTEAFF. CDR3 nucleotide sequence: TGTGCCAGCAGTGATACCGACACTGAAGCTTTCTTT. The whole variable domain, remainder taken from reference TRBV25-1 and TRBJ1-1, is EADIYQTPRYLVIGTGKKITLECSQTMGHDKMYWYQQDPGMELHLIHYSYGVNSTEKGDLSSESTVSRIRTEHFPLTLESARPSHTSQYLCASSDTDTEAFFGQGTRLTVV.